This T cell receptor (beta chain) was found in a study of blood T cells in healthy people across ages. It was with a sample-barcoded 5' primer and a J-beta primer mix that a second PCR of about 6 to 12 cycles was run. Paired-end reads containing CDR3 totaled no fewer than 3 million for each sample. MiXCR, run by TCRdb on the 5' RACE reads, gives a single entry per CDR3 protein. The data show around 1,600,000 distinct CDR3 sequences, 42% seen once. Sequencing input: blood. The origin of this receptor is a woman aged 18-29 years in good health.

The CDR3 is CATSRGGLNQPQHF. As DNA, the CDR3 is TGTGCCACCAGCCGTGGGGGCTTAAACCAGCCCCAGCATTTT. This sequence joins TRBV15 and TRBJ1-5; maybe TRBD1 (6 bases). CDR3 length: 14 residues. V lost 5 bases and J lost 7, with 15 bases in between. The germline gives CDR1 LNHNV, CDR2 YYDKDF (reference sequence).